Following are 19 T cell receptor beta chains from one sample sequenced in a study of T cells after yellow fever vaccination. TCRdb redid the calling of the 5' RACE reads with MiXCR, one entry per CDR3 protein. The sample yields some 170,000 distinct CDR3 sequences, roughly a tenth seen once. The source material was CD8+ T cells sorted from PBMCs, sampled 45 days after the yellow fever booster vaccination. These receptors were obtained from a man in his late teens or twenties who received the YFV17D yellow fever vaccine.

As DNA, the CDR3 is TGCGCCAGCAGCAATACAGGGAGGGACTACGAGCAGTACTTC. Translated: CASSNTGRDYEQYF. The chain has TRBV5-1 and TRBJ2-7; D may be TRBD2 (7 bases). The CDR3 is 14 residues long. V was shortened by 4 bases and J by 3 bases, with 14 bases between the two germline ends. Germline V CDR1 and CDR2: SGHRS, YFSETQ.

This clonotype was observed a few times. CDR3 in amino acids: CASSGPIRGNTEAFF. The DNA of the CDR3 is TGTGCCAGCAGCGGGCCGATTAGGGGGAACACTGAAGCTTTCTTT. The chain recombines TRBV7-6 with TRBJ1-1, with D maybe TRBD1 (5 bases). The CDR3 extends over 15 amino acids. CDR1 SGHVS and CDR2 FNYEAQ come from the germline V gene. Trimming shortened V by 5 bases and J by 1 base, and 14 bases separated the two germline ends.

The chain uses TRBV7-2 and TRBJ2-1; 10 bases are shared with TRBD1. This CDR3 has 16 residues. Trimming at V came to 5 bases and at J to 8 bases, leaving 12 bases not matched to a gene. Germline V gene sequence: CDR1 SGHTA, CDR2 FQGNSA. The chain's CDR3 is CASSRPDRGLSDEQFF. The DNA of the CDR3 is TGTGCCAGCAGCCGCCCCGACAGGGGGCTGAGCGATGAGCAGTTCTTC.

The chain joins TRBV27 to TRBJ2-2, with 7 bases identical to TRBD1. This CDR3 is built from 18 residues. Germline V gives CDR1 MNHEY, CDR2 SMNVEV (reference sequence). The V segment lost 6 bases and the J segment 3 bases; nucleotides outside the gene matches: 16. The CDR3 loop reads CASSSLTGAQYYTGELFF. CDR3 sequence (DNA): TGTGCCAGCAGCTCACTCACAGGGGCACAATACTACACCGGGGAGCTGTTTTTT.

This clonotype was seen many times. The J gene is TRBJ2-7, the V gene TRBV20-1; tentative D call: TRBD1 (5 bases). CDR1 and CDR2 from the germline V gene are DFQATT and SNEGSKA (reference sequence). The CDR3 length is 15 residues. The V end was cut by 5 bases, the J end by 3 bases, with 20 bases between. The CDR3 is CSASPNRLGDYEQYF. The DNA of the CDR3 is TGCAGTGCTTCACCAAACCGGCTAGGGGACTACGAGCAGTACTTC.

This clonotype was observed a handful of times. The rearrangement joins TRBV4-1 to TRBJ2-6; D gene uncertain. Trimming shortened V by 0 bases and J by 3 bases, and 3 bases separated the two germline ends. Germline lookup yields CDR1 MGHRA and CDR2 YSYEKL. The CDR3 totals 14 residues. In nucleotides, the CDR3 is TGCGCCAGCAGCCAAGAGGGTGGGGCCAACGTCCTGACTTTC. As protein: CASSQEGGANVLTF.

The chain has TRBV7-9 and TRBJ1-1; no clear D gene. The V end was cut by 4 bases, the J end by 6 bases, with 9 bases between. Per the germline V gene, CDR1 is SEHNR and CDR2 is FQNEAQ (reference sequence). CDR3 length: 12 residues. The CDR3 region has the DNA TGTGCCAGCAGCTCACGGGGTCCTGAAGCTTTCTTT. This gives the protein CASSSRGPEAFF.

This clonotype was seen repeatedly, ten times or more. The rearrangement joins TRBV6-5 to TRBJ1-2; D ambiguous. The germline CDR1 and CDR2 sequences are MNHEY and SVGAGI. The V end lost 2 bases, the J end lost 9 bases, and 13 bases lay between the germline ends. The CDR3 length is 13 residues. CDR3 DNA sequence: TGTGCCAGCAGTTACGCCGGTTTAGGCAGCTACACCTTC. Residues: CASSYAGLGSYTF.

The genes are TRBV4-1 and TRBJ2-2; weak D call: TRBD2 (7 bases). Trimming pared 4 bases from V and 3 bases from J, leaving 18 bases between. CDR3 length equals 17 residues. CDR1 and CDR2 (germline): MGHRA, YSYEKL. CDR3 in DNA: TGCGCCAGCAGCCCAGGGAGGGGGGGAGCTCACACCGGGGAGCTGTTTTTT. Translating gives CASSPGRGGAHTGELFF.

The chain joins TRBV6-5 to TRBJ2-1, with D tentatively TRBD1 (6 bases). CDR1 is MNHEY, CDR2 SVGAGI, per germline. Trimming pared 2 bases from V and 7 bases from J, leaving 6 bases between. This CDR3 is 12 amino acids long. The CDR3, as DNA: TGTGCCAGCAGTTACGGGACAAATGAGCAGTTCTTC. This gives the protein CASSYGTNEQFF.

There are many counts of this clonotype. The chain uses TRBV12-3 or TRBV12-4 and TRBJ2-7; D unresolved. The V end lost 5 bases, the J end lost 5 bases, and 13 bases lay between the germline ends. The CDR3 has 13 residues. CDR3 coding DNA: TGTGCCAGCAGTCTCGGGCCAGAGGACGAGCAGTACTTC. Translation: CASSLGPEDEQYF.

This chain connects TRBV6-5 to TRBJ2-3, with 10 bases identical to TRBD2. This CDR3 spans 15 amino acids. Losses at the gene ends were 7 bases for V and 6 bases for J; bases not matched to a gene: 10. Looked up from germline, CDR1 is MNHEY and CDR2 is SVGAGI. This CDR3 is CASNGAGGLWDTQYF. In DNA form, the CDR3 reads TGTGCCAGCAACGGAGCGGGGGGGCTTTGGGATACGCAGTATTTT.

The chain recombines TRBV3-1 with TRBJ1-2, with D tentatively TRBD1 (5 bases). Germline assignment: CDR1 LGHDT and CDR2 YNNKEL (reference sequence). Trimming pared 1 base from V and 8 bases from J, leaving 17 bases between. The CDR3 loop spans 15 amino acids. CDR3 residues: CASSQVQGTLMGYTF. In nucleotides, the CDR3 is TGTGCCAGCAGCCAAGTCCAGGGAACGTTAATGGGCTACACCTTC. Using reference TRBV3-1 and TRBJ1-2 for the parts outside the CDR3, the full variable domain is DTAVSQTPKYLVTQMGNDKSIKCEQNLGHDTMYWYKQDSKKFLKIMFSYNNKELIINETVPNRFSPKSPDKAHLNLHINSLELGDSAVYFCASSQVQGTLMGYTFGSGTRLTVV.

The chain is built from TRBV6-2 or TRBV6-3 and TRBJ2-7; D unclear. Germline values: CDR1 MNHEY, CDR2 SVGEGT. The CDR3 is made up of 13 amino acids. V gave up 6 bases and J gave up 3 bases, with 12 bases separating them. The CDR3 DNA reads TGTGCCAGCAGCTCCCAGGTTGGCTACGAGCAGTACTTC. Its protein product is CASSSQVGYEQYF.

This clonotype was recorded many times. The chain combines TRBV6-2 or TRBV6-3 with TRBJ1-2; a weak D match, TRBD1 (6 bases). CDR1 is MNHEY, CDR2 SVGEGT, per germline. This CDR3 region has 14 residues. Between the trimmed V and J ends, which lost 6 bases and 7 bases, there was a span of 18 bases. The CDR3 DNA reads as TGTGCCAGCAGCCTTGGACAGTTCAGAGTTGGCTACACCTTC. Amino acids: CASSLGQFRVGYTF.

This clonotype was detected a few times. The chain recombines TRBV4-1 with TRBJ1-1; 7 bases fit TRBD1. Trimming took 7 bases from V and 0 from J; bases not matched to a gene: 17. Germline V gene lookup returns CDR1 MGHRA and CDR2 YSYEKL. The CDR3 is 18 amino acids. The CDR3 spells CASTRGGRDSLMNTEAFF. The DNA for the CDR3 is TGCGCCAGCACCCGAGGGGGGCGGGACAGCCTTATGAACACTGAAGCTTTCTTT.

The chain couples TRBV18 to TRBJ2-3, with no clear D. The CDR3 extends over 15 amino acids. Trimming removed 0 bases from V and 2 bases from J, with 9 bases in between. In germline, CDR1 is KGHSH, CDR2 LQKENI. DNA of the CDR3: TGTGCCAGCTCACCACCCTCAGAAAACACAGATACGCAGTATTTT. Its protein product is CASSPPSENTDTQYF.

The chain couples TRBV7-8 to TRBJ1-1; possible D gene TRBD1, 5 bases. V was shortened by 4 bases and J by 1 base, with 13 bases between the two germline ends. Per the germline V gene, CDR1 is SGHVS and CDR2 is FQNEAQ. The CDR3 consists of 15 residues. In DNA form, the CDR3 reads TGTGCCAGCAGCTCCCTGGGACGGACGAACACTGAAGCTTTCTTT. This encodes CASSSLGRTNTEAFF.

This clonotype was seen many times. The rearrangement joins TRBV6-5 to TRBJ1-1, with D unclear. CDR1 and CDR2 from the germline V gene are MNHEY and SVGAGI. This CDR3 contains 15 residues. With 0 bases removed from V and 2 bases from J, the gap between germline ends came to 10 bases. For the CDR3, the DNA is TGTGCCAGCAGTTACTCTCGATACAGCAACACTGAAGCTTTCTTT. Protein sequence: CASSYSRYSNTEAFF.